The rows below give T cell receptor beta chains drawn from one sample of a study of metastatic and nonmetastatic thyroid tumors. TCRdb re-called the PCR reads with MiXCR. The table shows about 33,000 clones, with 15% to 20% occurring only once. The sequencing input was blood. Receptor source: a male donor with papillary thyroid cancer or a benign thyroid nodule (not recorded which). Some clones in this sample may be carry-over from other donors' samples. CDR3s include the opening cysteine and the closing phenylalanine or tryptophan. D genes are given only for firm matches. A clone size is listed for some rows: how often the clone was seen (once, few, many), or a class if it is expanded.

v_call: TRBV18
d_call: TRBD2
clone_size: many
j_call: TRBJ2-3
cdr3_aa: CASSRASGGTDTQYF
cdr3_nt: TGTGCCAGCTCACGGGCTAGCGGGGGCACAGATACGCAGTATTTT

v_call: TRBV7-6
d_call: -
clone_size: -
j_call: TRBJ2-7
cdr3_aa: CASSVGQGNYEQYF
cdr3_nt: TGTGCCAGCAGCGTTGGCCAAGGAAACTACGAGCAGTACTTC

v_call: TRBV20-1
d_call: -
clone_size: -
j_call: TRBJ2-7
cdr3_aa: CSASIVVNYEQYF
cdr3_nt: TGCAGTGCTAGTATAGTAGTCAACTACGAGCAGTACTTC

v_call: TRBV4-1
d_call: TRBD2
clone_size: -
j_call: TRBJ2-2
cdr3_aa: CVSSQDLAGGLTWELFF
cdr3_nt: TGCGTCAGCAGCCAAGATCTAGCGGGGGGATTAACCTGGGAGCTGTTTTTT

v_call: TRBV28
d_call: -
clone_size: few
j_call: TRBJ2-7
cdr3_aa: CASSFSISYEQYF
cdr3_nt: TGTGCCAGCAGTTTCAGTATCTCCTACGAGCAGTACTTC

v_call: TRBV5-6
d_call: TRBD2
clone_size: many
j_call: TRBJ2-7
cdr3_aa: CASSFTSVPSYEQYF
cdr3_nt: TGTGCCAGCAGCTTTACTAGCGTCCCCTCCTACGAGCAGTACTTC

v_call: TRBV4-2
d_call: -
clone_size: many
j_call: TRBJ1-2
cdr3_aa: CASSQEVDNRGYTF
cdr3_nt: TGTGCCAGCAGCCAAGAGGTGGACAACCGGGGCTACACCTTC

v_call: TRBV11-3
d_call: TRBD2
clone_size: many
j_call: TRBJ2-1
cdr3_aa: CASSQTSGRGNEQFF
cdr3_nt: TGTGCCAGCAGCCAGACTAGCGGGAGGGGTAATGAGCAGTTCTTC

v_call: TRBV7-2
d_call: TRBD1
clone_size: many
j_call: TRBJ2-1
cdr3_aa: CASSPHAAGGRYNEQFF
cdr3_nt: TGTGCCAGCAGCCCTCACGCGGCAGGGGGCCGATACAATGAGCAGTTCTTC

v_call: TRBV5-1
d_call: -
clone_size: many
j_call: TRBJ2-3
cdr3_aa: CASSPALFYGTESTDTQYF
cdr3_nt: TGCGCCAGCAGCCCTGCCCTCTTCTACGGAACAGAAAGCACAGATACGCAGTATTTT

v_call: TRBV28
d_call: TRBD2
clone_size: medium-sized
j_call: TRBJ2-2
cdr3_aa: CASSGLSGGTNTGELFF
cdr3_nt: TGTGCCAGCAGTGGCCTTAGCGGGGGGACGAACACCGGGGAGCTGTTTTTT

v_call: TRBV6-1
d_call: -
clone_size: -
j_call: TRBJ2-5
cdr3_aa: CASNGKETQYF
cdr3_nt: TGTGCCAGCAATGGGAAAGAGACCCAGTACTTC

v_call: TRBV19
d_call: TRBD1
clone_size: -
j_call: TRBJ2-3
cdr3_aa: CASTTTGALSDTQYF
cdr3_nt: TGTGCCAGTACCACGACAGGGGCCTTGTCGGATACGCAGTATTTT

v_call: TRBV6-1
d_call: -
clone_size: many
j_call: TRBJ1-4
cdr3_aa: CASSPKPEGANEKLFF
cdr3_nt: TGTGCCAGCAGCCCGAAACCGGAGGGGGCTAATGAAAAACTGTTTTTT

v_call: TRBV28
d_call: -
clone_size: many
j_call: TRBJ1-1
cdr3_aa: CASNLGGTEAFF
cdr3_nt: TGTGCCAGCAATCTAGGGGGGACTGAAGCTTTCTTT

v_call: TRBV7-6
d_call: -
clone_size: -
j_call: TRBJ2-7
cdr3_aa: CASSRSGSSYEQYF
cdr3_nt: TGTGCCAGCAGCCGGAGCGGAAGCTCCTACGAGCAGTACTTC